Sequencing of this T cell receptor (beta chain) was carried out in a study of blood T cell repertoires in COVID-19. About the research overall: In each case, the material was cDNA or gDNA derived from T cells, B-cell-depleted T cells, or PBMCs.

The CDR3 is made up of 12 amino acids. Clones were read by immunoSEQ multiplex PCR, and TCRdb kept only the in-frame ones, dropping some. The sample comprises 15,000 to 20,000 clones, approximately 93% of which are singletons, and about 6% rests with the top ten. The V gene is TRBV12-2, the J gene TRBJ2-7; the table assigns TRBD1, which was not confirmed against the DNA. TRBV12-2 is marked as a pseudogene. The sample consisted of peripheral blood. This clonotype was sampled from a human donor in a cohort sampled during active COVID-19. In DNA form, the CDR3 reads TGTGCAAGTCGCTCAGGGGCGGGCGAGCAGTACTTC. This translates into CASRSGAGEQYF.